This TCR beta chain was obtained from a study of shared clonotypes between healthy human individuals. For the study at large: Three CD4 naive, three CD4 memory, two CD8 naive and one CD8 memory plate were used per donor.

The CDR3 has 14 amino acids. The junction had 8 bases not matched to a gene; V was cut back by 3 bases and J by 6 bases. Germline lookup yields CDR1 WNHNN and CDR2 SYGVQD (reference sequence). The protocol was immunoSEQ multiplex PCR, while the TCRdb copy is restricted to in-frame clones and leaves out a portion. The sample holds some 2,400,000 clones, 95% seen once. Specimen: naive CD4+ T cells sorted from blood. Subset in this sample: CD45RA+ positively selected. V and J are TRBV10-1 and TRBJ2-7; 7 nucleotides align to TRBD1. The receptor was isolated from a young man in good health. CDR3 in amino acids: CASSEGTAAREQYF. The DNA of the CDR3 is TGCGCCAGCAGTGAAGGGACAGCGGCACGCGAGCAGTACTTC.